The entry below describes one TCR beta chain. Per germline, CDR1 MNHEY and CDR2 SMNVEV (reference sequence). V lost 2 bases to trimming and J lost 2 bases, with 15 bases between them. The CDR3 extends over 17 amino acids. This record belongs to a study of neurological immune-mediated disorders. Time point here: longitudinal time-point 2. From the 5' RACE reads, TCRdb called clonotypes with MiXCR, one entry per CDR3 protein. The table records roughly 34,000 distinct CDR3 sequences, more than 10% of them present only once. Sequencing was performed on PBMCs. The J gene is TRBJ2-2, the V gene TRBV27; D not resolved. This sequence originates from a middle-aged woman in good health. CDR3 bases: TGTGCCAGCAGTTTACGGCTTCGCGACGTTAACACCGGGGAGCTGTTTTTT. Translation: CASSLRLRDVNTGELFF.